This T cell receptor (beta chain) appears in the sequencing data of a study of T-cell memory formation after mild COVID-19. Points from the study as a whole: There was a balanced CD4/CD8 profile in clones contracting day 15 to 85, and later expanders leaned CD4+.

MiXCR, run by TCRdb on the 5' RACE reads, gives a single entry per CDR3 protein. The sample carries fewer than 350,000 distinct CDR3 sequences, roughly an eighth recorded once. Comments on this clonotype: Its antigen remains unidentified.

V lost 0 bases and J 4 bases, leaving 15 bases between the germline ends. Germline lookup yields CDR1 LGHNA and CDR2 YSLEER. The CDR3 extends over 16 amino acids. This clonotype was obtained from a man in his late teens or twenties who had mild COVID-19 (a few samples of this study predate the infection). Cell type and time point are not known. J is TRBJ1-2 and V is TRBV4-3; possibly TRBD1 for D (5 bases). Sequencing was done on a sample of PBMCs or a T cell subset sorted from them (not recorded which). The DNA for the CDR3 is TGCGCCAGCAGCCAAGATCTCGGGGGATCCGCCTATGGCTACACCTTC. Amino acid sequence: CASSQDLGGSAYGYTF.